The clone carrying this T cell receptor (beta chain) is large. The method was immunoSEQ multiplex PCR; TCRdb's version includes in-frame clones alone and lacks a portion of them. There are 10,000 to 11,000 clones in the sample; under 80% occur only once, and about 46% lies in the top ten. These data originate in a study of OX40 agonist ivuxolimab in advanced cancers. Between the trimmed V and J ends, which lost 0 bases and 2 bases, there was a span of 10 bases. This CDR3 contains 15 residues. Germline V lookup: CDR1 LNHDA, CDR2 SQIVND (reference sequence). The source of this sequence is an adult with an advanced solid tumor such as melanoma, head and neck, liver or kidney cancer. The material was CD4+ or CD8+ T cells sorted from blood, obtained in a trial of the OX40 agonist ivuxolimab. The V call is TRBV19, the J call TRBJ1-2; D remains unclear. This CDR3 reads CASSIDSGRNYGYTF. The CDR3 nucleotides read TGTGCCAGTAGTATAGATTCAGGCAGAAACTATGGCTACACCTTC.